This T cell receptor (beta chain) was recovered during a study of OX40 agonist ivuxolimab in advanced cancers. Study overall: Participants averaged roughly 57 years of age (range roughly 23 to 85) and were about 85% male.

Study-wide results and limits: Among the lowest levels of clonal expansion were found in partial responders at 0.1-3.0 mg/kg. Compared with CD4+, CD8+ T cells on average had more expanded clones. Clonal expansion was seen in CD4+ and CD8+ blood T cells by week 6 at 0.1 to 3.0 mg/kg.

Comment on this clone: Its antigen is unknown.

V was shortened by 0 bases and J by 7 bases, with 10 bases between the two germline ends. The CDR3 has 14 amino acids. CDR1 is MNHNS and CDR2 is SASEGT in the germline V gene. Profiled with immunoSEQ multiplex PCR; TCRdb holds only in-frame clones, not every one. In the table there are around 40,000 clones, about 90% of which are singletons. J is TRBJ1-5 and V is TRBV6-1; D gene uncertain. The clonotype originates from an adult with an advanced solid tumor such as melanoma, head and neck, liver or kidney cancer. The sample in question was CD4+ or CD8+ T cells sorted from blood, obtained in a trial of the OX40 agonist ivuxolimab. The CDR3 is CASSEARQTQPQHF. The CDR3 nucleotides read TGTGCCAGCAGTGAAGCGAGGCAGACGCAGCCCCAGCATTTT.